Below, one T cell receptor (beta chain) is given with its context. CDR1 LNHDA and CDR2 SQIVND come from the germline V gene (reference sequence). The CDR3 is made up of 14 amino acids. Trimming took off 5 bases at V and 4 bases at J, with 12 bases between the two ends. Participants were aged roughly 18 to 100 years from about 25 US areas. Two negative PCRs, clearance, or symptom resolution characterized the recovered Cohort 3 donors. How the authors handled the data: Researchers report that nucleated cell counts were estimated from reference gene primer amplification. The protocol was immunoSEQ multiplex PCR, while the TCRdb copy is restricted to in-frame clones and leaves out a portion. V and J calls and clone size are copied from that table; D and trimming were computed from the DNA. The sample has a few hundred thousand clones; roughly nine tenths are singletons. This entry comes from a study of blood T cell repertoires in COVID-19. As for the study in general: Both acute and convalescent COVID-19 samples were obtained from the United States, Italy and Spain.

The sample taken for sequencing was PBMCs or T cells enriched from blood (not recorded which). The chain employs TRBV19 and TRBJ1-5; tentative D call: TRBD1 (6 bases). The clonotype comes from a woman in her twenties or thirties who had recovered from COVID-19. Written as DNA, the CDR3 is TGTGCCAGTAGTCAGGGGTTAAGGAATCAGCCCCAGCATTTT. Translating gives CASSQGLRNQPQHF.